This is a list of T cell receptor beta chains from one sample in a study of CD8 T cells in Susac syndrome. TCRdb re-called the immunoSEQ multiplex PCR reads with MiXCR, one entry per CDR3 protein. The table records some 70,000 distinct CDR3 sequences, around 96% of them present only once. The sequenced sample was CD8+ T cells from PBMCs. The source is a human donor with multiple sclerosis. Both conserved end residues are part of each CDR3. The order of the fields is D gene, J gene, V gene, clone size, CDR3 protein, CDR3 DNA. The D gene is left open where the match is weak. Not every row has a clone size; where given, it reads once, few, many or a size class.

>-|TRBJ2-3|TRBV28|-
CASSPSASADTQYF
TGTGCCAGCAGCCCGTCCGCGAGCGCAGATACGCAGTATTTT
>-|TRBJ1-4|TRBV6-5|once
CASSYGARATNEKLFF
TGTGCCAGCAGTTACGGCGCACGGGCGACTAATGAAAAACTGTTTTTT
>-|TRBJ2-7|TRBV7-9|-
CASSPRGWDEQYF
TGTGCCAGCAGCCCCAGGGGATGGGACGAGCAGTACTTC
>TRBD1|TRBJ2-1|TRBV5-6|-
CASSYGTDNEQFF
TGTGCCAGCAGCTACGGGACAGACAATGAGCAGTTCTTC
>TRBD2|TRBJ2-1|TRBV12-3/TRBV12-4|-
CASSPRLAGGNEQFF
TGTGCCAGCAGCCCCAGACTAGCGGGAGGCAATGAGCAGTTCTTC
>TRBD2|TRBJ2-1|TRBV28|-
CASSILPGLAGSEQFF
TGTGCCAGCAGTATCCTTCCGGGACTAGCGGGATCTGAGCAGTTCTTC
>TRBD1|TRBJ2-7|TRBV7-2|-
CASSQTGQQYF
TGTGCCAGCAGCCAGACAGGGCAGCAGTACTTC
>-|TRBJ2-7|TRBV20-1|-
CSARSPHGSYEQYF
TGCAGTGCTAGGAGCCCGCATGGGTCCTACGAGCAGTACTTC
>TRBD1|TRBJ2-4|TRBV18|-
CASSPLRLRDRDGENIQYF
TGTGCCAGCTCACCACTTAGACTCCGGGACAGGGATGGAGAAAACATTCAGTACTTC
>-|TRBJ2-3|TRBV10-3|-
CAISESPRSPDSTDTQYF
TGTGCCATCAGTGAATCTCCGAGGAGTCCCGATAGCACAGATACGCAGTATTTT
>-|TRBJ2-7|TRBV7-6|-
CASSLQGEADEQYF
TGTGCCAGCAGCTTACAAGGGGAGGCAGACGAGCAGTACTTC